This T cell receptor beta chain was profiled in a study of prognosis after radiotherapy for stage I lung cancer. CDR3 of TCR beta was amplified from genomic DNA via a two-round multiplex PCR. Initially, in first-round PCR, primers specific to each TRBV and TRBJ gene were used. TCRdb reprocessed the multiplex PCR reads with MiXCR, giving one entry per CDR3 protein. This sample has tens of thousands of distinct CDR3 sequences, with roughly two fifths found just once. Between the trimmed V and J ends, which lost 4 bases and 3 bases, there was a span of 0 bases. The CDR3 runs 11 residues. Many counts were recorded for this clonotype.

The TCR comes from a donor over 45 with non-small cell lung cancer. Specimen: PBMCs, collected before or after stereotactic body radiation therapy (not recorded which). The chain links TRBV12-3 or TRBV12-4 to TRBJ2-2; D ambiguous. DNA for the CDR3: TGTGCCAGCAGTTACACCGGGGAGCTGTTTTTT. This sequence encodes CASSYTGELFF.